This T cell receptor (beta chain) was identified in a study of blood T cell repertoires in COVID-19. Study-wide background: Acute and convalescent COVID-19 samples came from the United States, Italy and Spain. PBMCs, B-cell-depleted T cells, or T cells provided the cDNA or gDNA that made up the material.

How the authors handled the data: Amplified reference gene primers provided the basis for estimating nucleated cell counts. Some clones are missing from TCRdb's copy, which holds only in-frame ones; the method was immunoSEQ multiplex PCR. Clone size and the V and J calls come from that table; the DNA yielded D and trimming. The sample yields more than 85,000 clones, over 85% seen once. CDR1 LNHDA and CDR2 SQIVND come from the germline V gene (reference sequence). V dropped 10 bases and J dropped 1 base, with 13 bases sitting between them. The CDR3 runs to 13 residues. The clonotype originates from a woman between 45 and 60 years old with COVID-19, enrolled during active disease. The V gene is TRBV19, the J gene TRBJ1-1; D unclear. Input material: peripheral blood. The CDR3 DNA is TGTGCCACCTCATCCGGAGGGAACACTGAAGCTTTCTTT. Its protein product is CATSSGGNTEAFF.